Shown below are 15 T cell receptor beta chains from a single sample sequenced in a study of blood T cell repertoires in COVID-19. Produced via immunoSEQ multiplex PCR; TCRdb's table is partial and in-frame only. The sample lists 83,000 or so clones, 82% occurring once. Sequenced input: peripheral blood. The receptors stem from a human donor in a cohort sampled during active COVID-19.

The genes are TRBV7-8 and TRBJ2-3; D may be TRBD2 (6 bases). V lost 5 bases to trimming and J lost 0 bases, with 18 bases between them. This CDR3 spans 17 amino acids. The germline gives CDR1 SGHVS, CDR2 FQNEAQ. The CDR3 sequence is CASSPRDGRPSTDTQYF. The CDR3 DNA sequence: TGTGCCAGCAGCCCTAGAGACGGGAGACCTAGCACAGATACGCAGTATTTT.

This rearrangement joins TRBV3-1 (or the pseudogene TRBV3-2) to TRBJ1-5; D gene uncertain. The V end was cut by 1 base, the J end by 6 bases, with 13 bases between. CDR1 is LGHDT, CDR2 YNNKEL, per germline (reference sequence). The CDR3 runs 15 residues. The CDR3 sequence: CASSQGPSGGQPQHF. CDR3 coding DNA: TGTGCCAGCAGCCAAGGTCCCTCCGGTGGTCAGCCCCAGCATTTT.

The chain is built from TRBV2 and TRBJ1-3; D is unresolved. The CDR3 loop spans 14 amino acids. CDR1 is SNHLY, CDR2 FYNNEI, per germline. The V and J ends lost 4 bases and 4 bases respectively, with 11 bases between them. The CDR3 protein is CASSVSGEGNTIYF. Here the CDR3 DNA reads TGTGCCAGCAGTGTGAGTGGAGAGGGAAACACCATATATTTT.

This chain's CDR3 is CASRVRTSFNEQYF. The CDR3 coding sequence is TGTGCCAGCAGGGTACGGACTAGCTTCAACGAGCAGTACTTC. V and J are TRBV28 and TRBJ2-7, with 8 positions matching TRBD2. V shed 6 bases and J 5 bases; nucleotides not matched to a gene: 9. Germline lookup yields CDR1 MDHEN and CDR2 SYDVKM. The CDR3 has 14 residues. Using reference TRBV28 and TRBJ2-7 for the parts outside the CDR3, the full variable domain is DVKVTQSSRYLVKRTGEKVFLECVQDMDHENMFWYRQDPGLGLRLIYFSYDVKMKEKGDIPEGYSVSREKKERFSLILESASTNQTSMYLCASRVRTSFNEQYFGPGTRLTVT.

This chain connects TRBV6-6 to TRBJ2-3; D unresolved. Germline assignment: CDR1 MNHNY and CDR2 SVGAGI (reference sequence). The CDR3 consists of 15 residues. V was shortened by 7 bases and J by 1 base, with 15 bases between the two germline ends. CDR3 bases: TGTGCCAGCAAGTTGTCTGGTCGGGGCACAGATACGCAGTATTTT. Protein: CASKLSGRGTDTQYF.

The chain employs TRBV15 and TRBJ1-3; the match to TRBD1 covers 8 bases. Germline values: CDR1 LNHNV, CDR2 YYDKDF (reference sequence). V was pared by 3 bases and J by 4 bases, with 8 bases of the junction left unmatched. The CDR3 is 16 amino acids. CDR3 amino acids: CATSRRQDRAGNTIYF. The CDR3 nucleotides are TGTGCCACCAGCAGGCGACAGGACAGGGCCGGAAACACCATATATTTT.

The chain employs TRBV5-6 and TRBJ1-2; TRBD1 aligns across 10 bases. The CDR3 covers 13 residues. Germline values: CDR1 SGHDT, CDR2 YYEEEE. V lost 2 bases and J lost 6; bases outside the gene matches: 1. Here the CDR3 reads CASSFGTGDGYTF. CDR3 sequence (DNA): TGTGCCAGCAGCTTCGGGACAGGGGATGGCTACACCTTC.

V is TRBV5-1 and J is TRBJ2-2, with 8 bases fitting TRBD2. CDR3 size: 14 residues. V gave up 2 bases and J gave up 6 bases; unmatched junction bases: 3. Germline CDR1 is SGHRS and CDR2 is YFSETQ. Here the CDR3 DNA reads TGCGCCAGCAGCTTCAATAGCGGGGCCGGGGAGCTGTTTTTT. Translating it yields CASSFNSGAGELFF.

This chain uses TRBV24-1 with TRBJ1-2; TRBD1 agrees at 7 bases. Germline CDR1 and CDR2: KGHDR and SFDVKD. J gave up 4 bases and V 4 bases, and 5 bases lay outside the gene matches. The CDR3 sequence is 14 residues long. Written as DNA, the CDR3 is TGTGCCACCAGTGACCTCAACAGGGGCTATGGCTACACCTTC. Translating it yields CATSDLNRGYGYTF.

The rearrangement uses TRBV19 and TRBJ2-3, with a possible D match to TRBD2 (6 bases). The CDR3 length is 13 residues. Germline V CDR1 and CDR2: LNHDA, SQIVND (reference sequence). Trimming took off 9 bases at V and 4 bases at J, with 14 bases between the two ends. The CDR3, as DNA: TGTGCCAGCCGTCGGACTATCGCAGATACGCAGTATTTT. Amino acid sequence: CASRRTIADTQYF.

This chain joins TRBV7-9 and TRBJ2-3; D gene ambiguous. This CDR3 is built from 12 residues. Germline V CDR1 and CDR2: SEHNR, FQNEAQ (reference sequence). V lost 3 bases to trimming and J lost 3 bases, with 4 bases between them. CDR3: CASSFSTDTQYF. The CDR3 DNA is TGTGCCAGCAGCTTTAGTACAGATACGCAGTATTTT.

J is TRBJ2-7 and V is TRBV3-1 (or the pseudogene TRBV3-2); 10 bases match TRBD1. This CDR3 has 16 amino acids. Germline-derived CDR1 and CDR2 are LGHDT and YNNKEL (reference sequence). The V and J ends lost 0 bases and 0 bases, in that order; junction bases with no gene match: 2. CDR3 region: CASSQDWTGGSYEQYF. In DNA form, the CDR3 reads TGTGCCAGCAGCCAAGATTGGACAGGGGGCTCCTACGAGCAGTACTTC.

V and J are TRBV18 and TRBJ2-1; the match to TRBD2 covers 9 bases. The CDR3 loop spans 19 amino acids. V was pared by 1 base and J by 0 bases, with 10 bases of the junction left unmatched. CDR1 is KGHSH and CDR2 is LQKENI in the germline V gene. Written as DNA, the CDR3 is TGTGCCAGCTCACCACTACCAGTTAGCGGGGGAAGCTCCTACAATGAGCAGTTCTTC. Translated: CASSPLPVSGGSSYNEQFF.

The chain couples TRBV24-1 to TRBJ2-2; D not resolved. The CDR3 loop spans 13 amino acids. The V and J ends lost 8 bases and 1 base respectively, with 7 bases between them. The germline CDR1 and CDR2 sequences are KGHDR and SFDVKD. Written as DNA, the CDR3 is TGTGCCACCACGCAGAAGAACACCGGGGAGCTGTTTTTT. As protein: CATTQKNTGELFF.

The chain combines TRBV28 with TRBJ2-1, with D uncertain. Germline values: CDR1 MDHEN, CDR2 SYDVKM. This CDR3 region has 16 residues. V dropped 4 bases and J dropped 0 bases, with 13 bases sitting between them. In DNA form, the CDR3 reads TGTGCCAGCAGTTATTTAGGCGGAAGCTCCTACAATGAGCAGTTCTTC. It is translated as CASSYLGGSSYNEQFF.